The 6 T cell receptor beta chains given below trace back to one sample, sequenced in a study of blood T cells in healthy people across ages. A sample-barcoded 5' primer and a J-beta primer mix were used in a second PCR of about 7 to 12 cycles. TCRdb recomputed calls from the 5' RACE reads with MiXCR, one row per CDR3 protein. The repertoire has 1.8 million or so distinct CDR3 sequences, approximately 40% of them found once; the top ten carry about 23%. The specimen was blood. These receptors were obtained from a human donor in good health.

There are a few counts of this clonotype. The genes are TRBV7-9 and TRBJ1-2; 10 bases are a match to TRBD1. This CDR3 contains 18 residues. The V gene end was trimmed by 4 bases and the J gene end by 1 base; junction bases not matched to a gene: 12. Germline V CDR1 and CDR2: SEHNR, FQNEAQ (reference sequence). CDR3 nucleotides: TGTGCCAGCAGCTCGGCTCCCGGGACAGGGGATGGTAACTATGGCTACACCTTC. It codes for CASSSAPGTGDGNYGYTF.

This rearrangement joins TRBV4-2 to TRBJ1-5, with D unresolved. Germline V gene sequence: CDR1 LGHNA, CDR2 YNFKEQ. The V and J ends lost 0 bases and 7 bases respectively, with 13 bases between them. This CDR3 has 15 amino acids. In DNA, the CDR3 is TGTGCCAGCAGCCAAGATACCCAAACGGGCCAGCCCCAGCATTTT. It is translated as CASSQDTQTGQPQHF.

This clonotype was detected ten times or more. This chain uses TRBV3-1 with TRBJ1-4; D not resolved. The CDR3 totals 16 residues. V was cut by 1 base and J by 3 bases, with 12 bases left in between. Germline V gene sequence: CDR1 LGHDT, CDR2 YNNKEL (reference sequence). CDR3 amino acids: CASSQGPVNSNEKLFF. The CDR3 DNA reads TGTGCCAGCAGCCAAGGTCCCGTGAACTCTAATGAAAAACTGTTTTTT.

The chain is built from TRBV6-2 or TRBV6-3 and TRBJ1-5; D not certain. In germline, CDR1 is MNHEY, CDR2 SVGEGT. There are 16 residues in the CDR3. V shed 5 bases and J shed 1 base, with 15 bases lying between them. CDR3 nucleotide sequence: TGTGCCAGCAGTGGAAGGGAATACCTAAGCAATCAGCCCCAGCATTTT. It specifies CASSGREYLSNQPQHF.

This chain joins TRBV7-9 and TRBJ2-1; TRBD2 might be the D (6 bases). From germline, CDR1 is SEHNR and CDR2 FQNEAQ (reference sequence). This CDR3 is built from 13 residues. Trimming removed 1 base at V and 10 bases at J, with 11 bases between. CDR3 DNA: TGTGCCAGCAGCTTAGAACCGGGAGCCGAGCAGTTCTTC. Residues: CASSLEPGAEQFF. Looking up the rest from reference TRBV7-9 and TRBJ2-1 gives the full variable domain: DTGVSQNPRHKITKRGQNVTFRCDPISEHNRLYWYRQTLGQGPEFLTYFQNEAQLEKSRLLSDRFSAERPKGSFSTLEIQRTEQGDSAMYLCASSLEPGAEQFFGPGTRLTVL.

V usage is TRBV7-2 and J usage is TRBJ2-5; D may be TRBD2 (5 bases). Germline values: CDR1 SGHTA, CDR2 FQGNSA. Trimming stripped 0 bases from V and 1 base from J, with 18 bases between. The CDR3 has 18 amino acids. CDR3 bases: TGTGCCAGCAGCTTAGCGTTGGCTAGCACGCCGTTCCAAGAGACCCAGTACTTC. Its translation: CASSLALASTPFQETQYF.